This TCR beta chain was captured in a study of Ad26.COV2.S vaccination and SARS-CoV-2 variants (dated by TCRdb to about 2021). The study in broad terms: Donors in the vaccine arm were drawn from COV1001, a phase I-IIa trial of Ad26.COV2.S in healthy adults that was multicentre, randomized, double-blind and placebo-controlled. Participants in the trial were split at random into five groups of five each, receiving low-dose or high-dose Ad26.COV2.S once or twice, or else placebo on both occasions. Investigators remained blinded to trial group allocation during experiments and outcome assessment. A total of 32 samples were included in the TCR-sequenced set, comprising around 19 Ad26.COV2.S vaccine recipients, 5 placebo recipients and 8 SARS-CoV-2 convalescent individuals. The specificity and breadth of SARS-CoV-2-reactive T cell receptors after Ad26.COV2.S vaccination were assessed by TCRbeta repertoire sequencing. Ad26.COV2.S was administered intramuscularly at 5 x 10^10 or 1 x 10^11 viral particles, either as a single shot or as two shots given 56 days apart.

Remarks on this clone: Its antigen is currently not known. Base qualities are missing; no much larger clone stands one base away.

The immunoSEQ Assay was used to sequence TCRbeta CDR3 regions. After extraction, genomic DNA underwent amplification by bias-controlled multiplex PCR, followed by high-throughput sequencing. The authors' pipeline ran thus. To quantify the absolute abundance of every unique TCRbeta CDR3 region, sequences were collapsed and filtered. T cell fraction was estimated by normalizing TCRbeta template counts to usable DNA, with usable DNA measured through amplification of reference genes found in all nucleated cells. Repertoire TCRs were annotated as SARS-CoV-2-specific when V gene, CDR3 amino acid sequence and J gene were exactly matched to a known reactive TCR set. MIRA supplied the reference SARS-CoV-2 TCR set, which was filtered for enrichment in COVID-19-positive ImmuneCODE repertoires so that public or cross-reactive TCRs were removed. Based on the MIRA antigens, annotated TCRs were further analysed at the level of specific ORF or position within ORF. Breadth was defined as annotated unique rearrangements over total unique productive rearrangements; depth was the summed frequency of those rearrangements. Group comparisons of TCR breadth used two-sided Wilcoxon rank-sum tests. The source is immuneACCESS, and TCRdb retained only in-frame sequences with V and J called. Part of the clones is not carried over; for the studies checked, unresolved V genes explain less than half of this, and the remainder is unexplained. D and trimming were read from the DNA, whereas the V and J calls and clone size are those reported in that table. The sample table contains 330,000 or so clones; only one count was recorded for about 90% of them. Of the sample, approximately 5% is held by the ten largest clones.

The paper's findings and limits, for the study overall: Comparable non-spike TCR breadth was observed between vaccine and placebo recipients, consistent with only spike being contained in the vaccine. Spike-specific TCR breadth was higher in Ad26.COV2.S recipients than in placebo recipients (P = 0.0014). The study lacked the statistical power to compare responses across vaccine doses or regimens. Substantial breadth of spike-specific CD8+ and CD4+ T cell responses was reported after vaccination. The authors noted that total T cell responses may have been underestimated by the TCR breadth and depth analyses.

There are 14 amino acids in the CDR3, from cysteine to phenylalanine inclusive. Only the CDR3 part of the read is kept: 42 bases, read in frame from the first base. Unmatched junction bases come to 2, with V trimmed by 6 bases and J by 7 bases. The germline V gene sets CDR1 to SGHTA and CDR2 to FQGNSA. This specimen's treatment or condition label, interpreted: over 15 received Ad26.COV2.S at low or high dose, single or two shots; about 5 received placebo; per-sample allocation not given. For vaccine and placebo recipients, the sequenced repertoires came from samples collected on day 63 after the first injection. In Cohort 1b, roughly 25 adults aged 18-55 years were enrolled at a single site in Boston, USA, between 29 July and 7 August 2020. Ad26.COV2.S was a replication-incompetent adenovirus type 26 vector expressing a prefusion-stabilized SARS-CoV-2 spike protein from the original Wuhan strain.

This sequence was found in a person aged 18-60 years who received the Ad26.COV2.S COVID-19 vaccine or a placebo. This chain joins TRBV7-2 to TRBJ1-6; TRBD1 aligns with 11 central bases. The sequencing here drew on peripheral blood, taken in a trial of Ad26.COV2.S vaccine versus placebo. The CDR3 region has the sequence CASSWDRGNSPLHF. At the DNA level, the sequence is TGTGCCAGCAGTTGGGACAGGGGGAATTCACCCCTCCACTTT. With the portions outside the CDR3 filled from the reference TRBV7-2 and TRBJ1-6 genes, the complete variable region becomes GAGVSQSPSNKVTEKGKDVELRCDPISGHTALYWYRQSLGQGLEFLIYFQGNSAPDKSGLPSDRFSAERTGGSVSTLTIQRTQQEDSAVYLCASSWDRGNSPLHFGNGTRLTVT.